A single sample is the source of the 26 T cell receptor beta chains below, sequenced in a study of T cells after yellow fever vaccination. Each CDR3 protein gets one entry after TCRdb re-called the 5' RACE reads with MiXCR. The top ten hold 17% of the sample, which has about 580,000 distinct CDR3 sequences, around 16% seen once. The starting material was PBMCs, obtained about 5 days after the first yellow fever vaccination. These receptor sequences come from a young man who received the YFV17D yellow fever vaccine.

V usage is TRBV11-2 and J usage is TRBJ2-7; D possibly matches TRBD1 or TRBD2 (6 bases each). CDR1 SGHAT and CDR2 FQNNGV come from the germline V gene. V was pared by 2 bases and J by 0 bases, with 14 bases between. This CDR3 has 16 residues. The DNA for the CDR3 is TGTGCCAGCAGCTTATTGGGGGGCAGGAGCTCCTACGAGCAGTACGTC. It translates to CASSLLGGRSSYEQYV.

A few counts support this clonotype. The chain couples TRBV9 to TRBJ1-5; D gene uncertain. The CDR3 runs 13 residues. CDR1 and CDR2 from the germline V gene are SGDLS and YYNGEE. The V and J ends lost 0 bases and 3 bases respectively, with 4 bases between them. CDR3 DNA: TGTGCCAGCAGCGTAGAAATCAATCAGCCCCAGCATTTT. It encodes CASSVEINQPQHF.

The chain uses TRBV7-8 and TRBJ2-7, with 11 bases matching TRBD1. This CDR3 is 15 amino acids long. Germline V gene lookup returns CDR1 SGHVS and CDR2 FQNEAQ. After removal of 5 bases from V and 3 bases from J, the junction contained 6 bases not matched to a gene. CDR3 loop: CASSQGQGAIYEQYV. Written as DNA, the CDR3 is TGTGCCAGCAGCCAAGGACAGGGGGCAATCTACGAGCAGTACGTC.

V is TRBV7-3 and J is TRBJ2-5, with 9 positions matching TRBD2. Trimming at V came to 2 bases and at J to 4 bases, leaving 5 bases not matched to a gene. CDR3 length: 15 residues. Germline assignment: CDR1 SGHTA and CDR2 FQGTGA. This chain's CDR3 is CASSLQGGGAETQYF. CDR3 nucleotide sequence: TGTGCCAGCAGCTTACAGGGCGGGGGGGCAGAGACCCAGTACTTC. Variable domain in full (rest from reference TRBV7-3 and TRBJ2-5): GAGVSQTPSNKVTEKGKYVELRCDPISGHTALYWYRQSLGQGPEFLIYFQGTGAADDSGLPNDRFFAVRPEGSVSTLKIQRTERGDSAVYLCASSLQGGGAETQYFGPGTRLLVL.

This chain uses TRBV3-1 with TRBJ2-2, with D perhaps TRBD1 (5 bases). The CDR3 covers 14 residues. Germline V gene sequence: CDR1 LGHDT, CDR2 YNNKEL (reference sequence). With 0 bases removed from V and 5 bases from J, the gap between germline ends came to 7 bases. For the CDR3, the DNA is TGTGCCAGCAGCCAAGAAGGGGAAACCGGGGAGCTGTTTTTT. It is translated as CASSQEGETGELFF.

V usage is TRBV5-1 and J usage is TRBJ2-7; 10 bases line up with TRBD1. In germline, CDR1 is SGHRS, CDR2 YFSETQ. This CDR3 is 15 amino acids long. Unmatched junction bases numbered 11, after V lost 7 bases and J lost 4 bases. CDR3 in amino acids: CASGSGQGNWYEQYF. The DNA of the CDR3 is TGCGCCAGCGGGTCGGGACAGGGGAATTGGTACGAGCAGTACTTC. Looking up the rest from reference TRBV5-1 and TRBJ2-7 gives the full variable domain: KAGVTQTPRYLIKTRGQQVTLSCSPISGHRSVSWYQQTPGQGLQFLFEYFSETQRNKGNFPGRFSGRQFSNSRSEMNVSTLELGDSALYLCASGSGQGNWYEQYFGPGTRLTVT.

This clonotype was counted at least ten times. The genes are TRBV2 and TRBJ1-1; D is ambiguous. Between the trimmed V and J ends, which lost 7 bases and 1 base, there was a span of 10 bases. The CDR3 is made up of 13 amino acids. Germline CDR1 reads SNHLY; CDR2 reads FYNNEI. CDR3 loop: CASTYQGNTEAFF. The CDR3 nucleotides are TGTGCCAGCACCTACCAAGGGAACACTGAAGCTTTCTTT. Using reference TRBV2 and TRBJ1-1 for the parts outside the CDR3, the full variable domain is EPEVTQTPSHQVTQMGQEVILRCVPISNHLYFYWYRQILGQKVEFLVSFYNNEISEKSEIFDDQFSVERPDGSNFTLKIRSTKLEDSAMYFCASTYQGNTEAFFGQGTRLTVV.

This clonotype turned up a few times. The V call is TRBV27, the J call TRBJ1-2, with a possible D match to TRBD1 (5 bases). Germline loops: CDR1 MNHEY, CDR2 SMNVEV (reference sequence). The V end lost 4 bases, the J end lost 5 bases, and 11 bases lay between the germline ends. The CDR3 is 13 amino acids. The CDR3, as DNA: TGTGCCAGCAGTTCCGGGACTCAATATGGCTACACCTTC. Protein sequence: CASSSGTQYGYTF.

Notes on this clonotype: A single base separates this from a much larger clone, so it may be a read error. The rearrangement links TRBV24-1 to TRBJ2-3, with a tentative D call TRBD1 (5 bases). Germline-derived CDR1 and CDR2 are KGHDR and SFDVKD. The CDR3 consists of 13 residues. V lost 2 bases, J lost 9 bases, and 11 bases lay in between. The CDR3 nucleotides are TGTGCCACCAGTGATTCCCACAAGGGGACGCAGTATTTT. Translating it yields CATSDSHKGTQYF.

The V call is TRBV7-2, the J call TRBJ2-1; 8 bases line up with TRBD2. The CDR3 totals 15 residues. The germline gives CDR1 SGHTA, CDR2 FQGNSA. V gave up 2 bases and J gave up 9 bases; unmatched junction bases: 9. The CDR3 DNA sequence: TGTGCCAGCAGCTTACGGGGGGGGGCCGAGGGTGAGCAGTTCTTC. As protein: CASSLRGGAEGEQFF.

J is TRBJ2-3 and V is TRBV5-4; possible D gene TRBD1, 6 bases. Germline V CDR1 and CDR2: SGHNT, YYREEE (reference sequence). This CDR3 comprises 15 residues. V dropped 4 bases and J dropped 4 bases, with 16 bases sitting between them. The CDR3 region is CASSLTGNGADTQYF. CDR3 coding DNA: TGTGCCAGCAGCCTAACAGGGAATGGGGCAGATACGCAGTATTTT.

This clonotype was observed a few times. The J gene is TRBJ2-7, the V gene TRBV6-5; the match to TRBD1 covers 7 bases. Germline-derived CDR1 and CDR2 are MNHEY and SVGAGI. V gave up 5 bases and J gave up 3 bases; unmatched junction bases: 1. This CDR3 has 12 residues. The CDR3 loop reads CASSHRGYEQYF. CDR3 bases: TGTGCCAGCAGTCACAGGGGCTACGAGCAGTACTTC.

This clonotype was seen at least ten times. This sequence joins TRBV7-9 and TRBJ1-3; D unresolved. Trimming stripped 3 bases from V and 1 base from J, with 7 bases between. CDR1 SEHNR and CDR2 FQNEAQ come from the germline V gene (reference sequence). This CDR3 is built from 14 residues. The CDR3: CASSLEGSGNTIYF. In DNA form, the CDR3 reads TGTGCCAGCAGCTTGGAAGGGTCTGGAAACACCATATATTTT.

This clonotype was seen many times. V usage is TRBV5-5 and J usage is TRBJ2-5; no firm D call. Germline values: CDR1 SGHKS, CDR2 YYEKEE (reference sequence). The CDR3 contains 13 residues. With 2 bases removed from V and 2 bases from J, the gap between germline ends came to 7 bases. The CDR3 coding sequence is TGTGCCAGCAGCTTATACGGACAAGAGACCCAGTACTTC. Amino acid sequence: CASSLYGQETQYF.

V gene TRBV20-1 combines with J gene TRBJ1-3; possibly TRBD1 for D (5 bases). Germline CDR1 reads DFQATT; CDR2 reads SNEGSKA (reference sequence). Trimming stripped 6 bases from V and 4 bases from J, with 13 bases between. The CDR3 extends over 13 amino acids. The CDR3 DNA follows: TGCAGTGCCCGGTGGGGGAACGGAAACACCATATATTTT. This translates into CSARWGNGNTIYF.

The chain is built from TRBV12-3 or TRBV12-4 and TRBJ1-4; D unclear. The V and J ends lost 4 bases and 3 bases respectively, with 12 bases between them. This CDR3 has 15 residues. For the CDR3, the DNA is TGTGCCAGCAGTTATAAGGGATACGCTAATGAAAAACTGTTTTTT. Protein sequence: CASSYKGYANEKLFF.

This clonotype came up a few times. This sequence joins TRBV30 and TRBJ2-7, with D maybe TRBD2 (6 bases). V was trimmed by 1 base and J by 3 bases, leaving 13 bases between them. The CDR3 consists of 14 residues. CDR1 and CDR2 (germline): GTSNPN, SVGIG (reference sequence). CDR3 sequence reads: CAWSARWGLYEQYF. The CDR3 DNA sequence: TGTGCCTGGAGTGCCCGTTGGGGACTCTACGAGCAGTACTTC.

V usage is TRBV4-1 and J usage is TRBJ2-1; 8 bases fit TRBD2. CDR3 length: 18 residues. Germline V gene data show CDR1 as MGHRA and CDR2 as YSYEKL. V lost 0 bases, J lost 0 bases, and 7 bases stayed unmatched. DNA of the CDR3: TGCGCCAGCAGCCAAGATCTGACTAGCGTGGGCTCCTACAATGAGCAGTTCTTC. Translation: CASSQDLTSVGSYNEQFF.

The chain carries TRBV6-5 and TRBJ2-7; perhaps TRBD2 as D (5 bases). CDR1 MNHEY and CDR2 SVGAGI come from the germline V gene. V lost 2 bases and J lost 6, with 11 bases in between. The CDR3 consists of 13 residues. The CDR3 nucleotides read TGTGCCAGCAGTTACGGAGGTGGTTCCGAGCAGTACTTC. Its translation: CASSYGGGSEQYF.

The chain has TRBV11-2 and TRBJ1-4; unclear D gene. Between the trimmed V and J ends, which lost 1 base and 8 bases, there was a span of 17 bases. This CDR3 is 16 amino acids long. CDR1 and CDR2 from the germline V gene are SGHAT and FQNNGV. The DNA for the CDR3 is TGTGCCAGCAGCTTAGTCAGGCGCCGGGTAGAGGAAAAACTGTTTTTT. Its translation is CASSLVRRRVEEKLFF.

This chain connects TRBV5-1 to TRBJ2-2; TRBD2 is a possible D gene (6 bases). The ends were cut back, 4 bases at V and 4 bases at J, with 14 bases in the middle. CDR1 SGHRS and CDR2 YFSETQ come from the germline V gene. The CDR3 is made up of 15 amino acids. The CDR3 DNA is TGCGCCAGCAGCGCCTGGGACTCCTCCACCGGGGAGCTGTTTTTT. Amino acids: CASSAWDSSTGELFF.

The chain recombines TRBV20-1 with TRBJ2-7, with D hard to call. The ends were cut back, 0 bases at V and 3 bases at J, with 12 bases in the middle. The germline V gene has CDR1 DFQATT and CDR2 SNEGSKA (reference sequence). The CDR3 is 14 amino acids. The CDR3 reads CSARDGVHLYEQYV. Written as DNA, the CDR3 is TGCAGTGCTAGAGATGGGGTACACCTCTACGAGCAGTACGTC.

The V call is TRBV6-1, the J call TRBJ1-4; 10 bases match TRBD1. The CDR3 length is 14 residues. V lost 6 bases to trimming and J lost 8 bases; unmatched junction nucleotides: 6. CDR1 is MNHNS, CDR2 SASEGT, per germline. Here the CDR3 reads CASSKTGGVEKLFF. As DNA, the CDR3 is TGTGCCAGCAGCAAGACAGGGGGCGTGGAAAAACTGTTTTTT.

The rearrangement joins TRBV7-9 to TRBJ2-1; 14 bases line up with TRBD2. The CDR3 runs to 15 residues. The germline V gene has CDR1 SEHNR and CDR2 FQNEAQ (reference sequence). J was trimmed by 6 bases and V by 4 bases; bases with no gene match: 2. The CDR3 DNA reads TGTGCCAGCAGCTGGGGACTAGCGGGGGCCAATGAGCAGTTCTTC. Its protein product is CASSWGLAGANEQFF.

The table lists this clonotype with a few counts. The V gene is TRBV6-5, the J gene TRBJ1-1, with unresolved D. The CDR3 runs 14 residues. The V end was cut by 4 bases, the J end by 0 bases, with 9 bases between. CDR1 and CDR2 (germline): MNHEY, SVGAGI. CDR3 DNA: TGTGCCAGCAGTTTAGTTCACATGAACACTGAAGCTTTCTTT. Amino acid sequence: CASSLVHMNTEAFF.

The chain combines TRBV24-1 with TRBJ2-1; tentatively, D is TRBD1 or TRBD2 (5 bases each). CDR3 length: 11 residues. Germline CDR1 reads KGHDR; CDR2 reads SFDVKD. Trimming took 9 bases from V and 6 from J, leaving 8 bases between them. As DNA, the CDR3 is TGTGCCACCCCGAGGGGCAATGAGCAGTTCTTC. It is translated as CATPRGNEQFF.